This TCR beta chain was captured in a study of regulatory T cells in long-lasting Graves disease. Study conclusions and caveats: TRBV28, TRBJ1-2 and TRBJ2-5 were favored in persistent disease.

Investigators prepared the TCR beta libraries by applying iRepertoire HTBI primers and Arm-PCR of CDR3 regions. TCRdb itself ran the multiplex PCR reads through MiXCR, one entry per CDR3 protein. The repertoire holds a few hundred thousand distinct CDR3 sequences, with roughly 20% as singletons. The time point was: persistent/refractory GD, antithyroid drugs over 5 years with positive TRAb. Scientists built the TCR library using RNA that was extracted from PBMCs. The CDR3 is made up of 16 amino acids. Trimming stripped 5 bases from V and 5 bases from J, with 18 bases between. Germline assignment: CDR1 SEHNR and CDR2 FQNEAQ (reference sequence). Comments on this clonotype: Its specificity is unknown.

The sequencing used peripheral blood mononuclear cells (PBMCs), collected when the disease was refractory, from a patient treated with antithyroid drugs. The source of this sequence is a woman in her forties with Graves disease. The rearrangement uses TRBV7-9 and TRBJ1-4, with D unresolved. CDR3 sequence reads: CASSHDLSWQNEKLFF. The CDR3 nucleotides are TGTGCCAGCAGCCATGACTTGTCCTGGCAAAATGAAAAACTGTTTTTT. Based on the CDR3 plus reference TRBV7-9 and TRBJ1-4, the full variable domain is DTGVSQNPRHKITKRGQNVTFRCDPISEHNRLYWYRQTLGQGPEFLTYFQNEAQLEKSRLLSDRFSAERPKGSFSTLEIQRTEQGDSAMYLCASSHDLSWQNEKLFFGSGTQLSVL.